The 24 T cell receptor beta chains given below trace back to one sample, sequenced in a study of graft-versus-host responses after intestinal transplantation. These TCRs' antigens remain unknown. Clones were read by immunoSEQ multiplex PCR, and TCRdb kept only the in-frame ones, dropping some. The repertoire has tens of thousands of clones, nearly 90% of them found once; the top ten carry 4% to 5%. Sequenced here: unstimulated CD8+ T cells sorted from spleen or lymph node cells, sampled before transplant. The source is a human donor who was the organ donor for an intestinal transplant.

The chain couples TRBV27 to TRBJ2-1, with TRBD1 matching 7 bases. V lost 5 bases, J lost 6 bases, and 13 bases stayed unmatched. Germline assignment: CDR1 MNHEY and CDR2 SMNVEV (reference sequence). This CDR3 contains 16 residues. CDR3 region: CASSTPDRVLINEQFF. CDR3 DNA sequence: TGTGCCAGCAGTACCCCAGACAGGGTTCTGATCAATGAGCAGTTCTTC.

The CDR3 loop is CASSPQETQYF. CDR3 sequence (DNA): TGTGCCAGCAGCCCGCAAGAGACCCAGTACTTC. This rearrangement joins TRBV9 to TRBJ2-5; D uncertain. CDR1 SGDLS and CDR2 YYNGEE come from the germline V gene. This CDR3 comprises 11 residues. Trimming shortened V by 4 bases and J by 2 bases, and 3 bases separated the two germline ends.

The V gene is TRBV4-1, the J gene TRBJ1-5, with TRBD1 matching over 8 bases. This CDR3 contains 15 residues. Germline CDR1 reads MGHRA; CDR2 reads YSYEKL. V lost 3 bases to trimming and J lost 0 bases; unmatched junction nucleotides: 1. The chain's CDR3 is CASSQGQASNQPQHF. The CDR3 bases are TGCGCCAGCAGCCAGGGACAGGCTAGCAATCAGCCCCAGCATTTT.

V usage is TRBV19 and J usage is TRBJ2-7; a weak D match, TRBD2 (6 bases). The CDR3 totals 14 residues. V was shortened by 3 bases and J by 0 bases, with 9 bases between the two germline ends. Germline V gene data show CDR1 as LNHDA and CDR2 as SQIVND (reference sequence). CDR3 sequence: CASSMGLGSYEQYV. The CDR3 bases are TGTGCCAGTAGTATGGGACTGGGCTCCTACGAGCAGTACGTC.

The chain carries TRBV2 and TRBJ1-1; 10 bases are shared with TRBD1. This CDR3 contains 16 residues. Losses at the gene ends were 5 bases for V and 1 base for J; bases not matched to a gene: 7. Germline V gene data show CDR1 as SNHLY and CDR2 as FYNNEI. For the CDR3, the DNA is TGTGCCAGCAGTCTGGACAGGGGGAATTCGAACACTGAAGCTTTCTTT. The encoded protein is CASSLDRGNSNTEAFF.

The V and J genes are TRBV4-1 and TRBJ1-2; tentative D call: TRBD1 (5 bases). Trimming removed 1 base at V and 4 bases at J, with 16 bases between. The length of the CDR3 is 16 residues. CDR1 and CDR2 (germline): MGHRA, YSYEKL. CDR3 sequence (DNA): TGCGCCAGCAGCCAAGGGAGTGCGGGGGAGGGCTATGGCTACACCTTC. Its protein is CASSQGSAGEGYGYTF.

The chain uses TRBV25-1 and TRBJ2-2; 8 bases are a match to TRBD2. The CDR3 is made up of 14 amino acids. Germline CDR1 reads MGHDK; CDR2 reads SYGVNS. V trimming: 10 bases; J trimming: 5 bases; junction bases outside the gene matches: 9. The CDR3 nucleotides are TGTGCCACCGGGGGGGCCGAAGAAACCGGGGAGCTGTTTTTT. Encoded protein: CATGGAEETGELFF.

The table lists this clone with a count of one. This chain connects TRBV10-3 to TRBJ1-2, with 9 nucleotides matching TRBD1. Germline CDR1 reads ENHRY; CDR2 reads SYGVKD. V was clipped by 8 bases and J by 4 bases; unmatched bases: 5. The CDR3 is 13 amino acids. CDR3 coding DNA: TGTGCCATCCACAGGGGGCCGGCCTATGGCTACACCTTC. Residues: CAIHRGPAYGYTF.

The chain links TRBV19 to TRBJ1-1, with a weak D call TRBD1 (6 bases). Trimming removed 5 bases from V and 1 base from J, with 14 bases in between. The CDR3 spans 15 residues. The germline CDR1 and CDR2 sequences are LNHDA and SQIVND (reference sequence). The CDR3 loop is CASSARQVTNTEAFF. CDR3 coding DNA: TGTGCCAGTAGTGCACGACAGGTTACGAACACTGAAGCTTTCTTT.

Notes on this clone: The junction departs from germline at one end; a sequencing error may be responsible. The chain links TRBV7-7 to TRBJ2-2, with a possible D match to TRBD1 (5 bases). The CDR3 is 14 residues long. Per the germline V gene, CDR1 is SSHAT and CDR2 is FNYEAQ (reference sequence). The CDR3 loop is CASSLRRGSGELFF. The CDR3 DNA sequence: TGTGCTAGCAGCCTGCGTAGGGGCTCCGGGGAGCTGTTTTTT.

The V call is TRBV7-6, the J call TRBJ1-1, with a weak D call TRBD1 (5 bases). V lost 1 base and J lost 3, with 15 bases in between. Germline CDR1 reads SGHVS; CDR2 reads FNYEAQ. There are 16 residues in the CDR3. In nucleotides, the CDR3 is TGTGCCAGCAGCTTAGGGTCGAGGGCGGGGGACACTGAAGCTTTCTTT. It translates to CASSLGSRAGDTEAFF.

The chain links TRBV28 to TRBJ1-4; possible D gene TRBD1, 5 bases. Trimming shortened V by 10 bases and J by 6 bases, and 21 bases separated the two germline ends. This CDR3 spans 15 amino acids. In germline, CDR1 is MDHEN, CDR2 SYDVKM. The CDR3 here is CATQGPRVDYEKLFF. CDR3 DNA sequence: TGTGCCACCCAGGGCCCCAGGGTAGATTATGAAAAACTGTTTTTT.

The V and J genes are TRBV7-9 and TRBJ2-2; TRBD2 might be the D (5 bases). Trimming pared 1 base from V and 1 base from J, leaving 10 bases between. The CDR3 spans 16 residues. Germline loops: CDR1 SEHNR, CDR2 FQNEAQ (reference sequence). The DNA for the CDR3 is TGTGCCAGCAGCTTAGAAGTAGCGAGGAACACCGGGGAGCTGTTTTTT. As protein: CASSLEVARNTGELFF.

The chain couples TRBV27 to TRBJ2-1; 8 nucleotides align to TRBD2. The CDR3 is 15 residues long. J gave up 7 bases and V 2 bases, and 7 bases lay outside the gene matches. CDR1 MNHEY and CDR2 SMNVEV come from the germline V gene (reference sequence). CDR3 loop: CASSLTGGAWNEQFF. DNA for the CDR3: TGTGCCAGCAGTTTAACGGGGGGGGCCTGGAATGAGCAGTTCTTC.

CDR3 amino acids: CASSTGLIRQNTEAFF. For the CDR3, the DNA is TGTGCCAGTAGCACAGGTTTAATTAGGCAGAACACTGAAGCTTTCTTT. The chain joins TRBV19 to TRBJ1-1, with D possibly being TRBD1 (5 bases). Deletions cut 6 bases from V and 1 base from J, with 18 bases between. The CDR3 totals 16 residues. Germline assignment: CDR1 LNHDA and CDR2 SQIVND (reference sequence).

This CDR3 is CASRPDPGVRGRAGELFF. The CDR3 nucleotides are TGTGCCAGCAGACCCGACCCGGGGGTCAGGGGGCGAGCCGGGGAGCTGTTTTTT. J is TRBJ2-2 and V is TRBV4-2, with 8 bases fitting TRBD1. The J segment lost 6 bases and the V segment lost 6 bases, leaving 18 bases of the junction unmatched. The germline CDR1 and CDR2 sequences are LGHNA and YNFKEQ. This CDR3 has 18 residues.

The CDR3 sequence is CASSLSTNTGELFF. Written as DNA, the CDR3 is TGTGCCAGCAGTTTATCCACGAACACCGGGGAGCTGTTTTTT. V gene TRBV27 combines with J gene TRBJ2-2; D gene unclear. Looked up from germline, CDR1 is MNHEY and CDR2 is SMNVEV (reference sequence). The CDR3 totals 14 residues. V lost 0 bases and J lost 0, with 2 bases in between.

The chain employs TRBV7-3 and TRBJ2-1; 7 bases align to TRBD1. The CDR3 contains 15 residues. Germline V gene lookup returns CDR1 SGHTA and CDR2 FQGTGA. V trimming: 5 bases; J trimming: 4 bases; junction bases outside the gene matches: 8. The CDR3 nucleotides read TGTGCCAGCAGCCCCCGACAGGGCCCTTACAATGAGCAGTTCTTC. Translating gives CASSPRQGPYNEQFF. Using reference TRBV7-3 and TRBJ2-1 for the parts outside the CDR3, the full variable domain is GAGVSQTPSNKVTEKGKYVELRCDPISGHTALYWYRQSLGQGPEFLIYFQGTGAADDSGLPNDRFFAVRPEGSVSTLKIQRTERGDSAVYLCASSPRQGPYNEQFFGPGTRLTVL.

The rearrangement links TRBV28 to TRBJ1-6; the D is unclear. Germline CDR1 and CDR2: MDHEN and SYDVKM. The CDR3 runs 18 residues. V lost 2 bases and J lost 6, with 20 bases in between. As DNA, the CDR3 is TGTGCCAGCAGTTTACGACCAGGAAAGGTGGCCCTTAATTCACCCCTCCACTTT. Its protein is CASSLRPGKVALNSPLHF. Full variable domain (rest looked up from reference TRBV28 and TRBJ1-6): DVKVTQSSRYLVKRTGEKVFLECVQDMDHENMFWYRQDPGLGLRLIYFSYDVKMKEKGDIPEGYSVSREKKERFSLILESASTNQTSMYLCASSLRPGKVALNSPLHFGNGTRLTVT.

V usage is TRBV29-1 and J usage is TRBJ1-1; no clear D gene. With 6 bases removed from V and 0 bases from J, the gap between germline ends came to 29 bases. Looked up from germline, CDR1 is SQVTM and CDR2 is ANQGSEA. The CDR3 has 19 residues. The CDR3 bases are TGCAGCGTCGTCAGACACGACGACGCGAATTCCCCCCTGAACACTGAAGCTTTCTTT. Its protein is CSVVRHDDANSPLNTEAFF. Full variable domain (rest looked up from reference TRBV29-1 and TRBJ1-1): SAVISQKPSRDICQRGTSLTIQCQVDSQVTMMFWYRQQPGQSLTLIATANQGSEATYESGFVIDKFPISRPNLTFSTLTVSNMSPEDSSIYLCSVVRHDDANSPLNTEAFFGQGTRLTVV.

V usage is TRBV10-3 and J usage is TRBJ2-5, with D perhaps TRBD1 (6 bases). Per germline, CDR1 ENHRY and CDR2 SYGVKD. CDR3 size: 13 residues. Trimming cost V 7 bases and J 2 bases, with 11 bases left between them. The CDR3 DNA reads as TGTGCCATCACCGCGGACAGACAAGAGACCCAGTACTTC. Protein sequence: CAITADRQETQYF.

The CDR3 loop is CASSSPPEGSYGYTF. The CDR3 nucleotides are TGTGCCAGCAGTTCCCCCCCGGAGGGGAGCTATGGCTACACCTTC. The chain has TRBV28 and TRBJ1-2, with D possibly matching TRBD1 (5 bases). The germline gives CDR1 MDHEN, CDR2 SYDVKM. CDR3 length: 15 residues. Trimming took 4 bases from V and 4 from J, leaving 16 bases between them.

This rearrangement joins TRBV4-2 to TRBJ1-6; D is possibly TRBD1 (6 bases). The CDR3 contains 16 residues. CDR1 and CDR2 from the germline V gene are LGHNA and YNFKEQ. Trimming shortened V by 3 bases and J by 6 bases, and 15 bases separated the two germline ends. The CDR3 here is CASSHLQGPINSPLHF. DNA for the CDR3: TGTGCCAGCAGCCATTTACAGGGACCAATTAATTCACCCCTCCACTTT.

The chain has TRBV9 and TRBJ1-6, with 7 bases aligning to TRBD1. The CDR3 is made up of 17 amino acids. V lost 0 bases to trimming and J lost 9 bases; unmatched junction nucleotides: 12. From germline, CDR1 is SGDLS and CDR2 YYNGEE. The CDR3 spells CASSVGDDRTGGSPLHF. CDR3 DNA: TGTGCCAGCAGCGTAGGGGACGATCGGACAGGAGGTTCACCCCTCCACTTT.